Each of the 23 T cell receptor beta chains below was sequenced from the same sample in a study of CD8 T cells in Susac syndrome. RNA, at about 0.45 to 1 ug, was reverse transcribed with random hexamers. One entry per CDR3 protein, called by TCRdb with MiXCR from the immunoSEQ multiplex PCR reads. The sample has 300,000 to 350,000 distinct CDR3 sequences; about 91% are singletons. Sequenced sample: CD4+ T cells from PBMCs. These receptors came from a human donor with multiple sclerosis.

A single count supports this clonotype. The chain recombines TRBV15 with TRBJ2-1, with TRBD2 matching 11 bases. Germline values: CDR1 LNHNV, CDR2 YYDKDF (reference sequence). J was trimmed by 9 bases and V by 1 base; bases with no gene match: 8. The CDR3 has 16 residues. CDR3 loop: CATSRVAGGPTGEQFF. CDR3 coding DNA: TGTGCCACCAGCAGAGTAGCGGGAGGGCCCACCGGTGAGCAGTTCTTC.

This clonotype was detected only once. This rearrangement joins TRBV4-3 to TRBJ1-2; 7 bases align to TRBD1. The CDR3 is 15 amino acids. Germline lookup yields CDR1 LGHNA and CDR2 YSLEER. V was pared by 2 bases and J by 7 bases, with 10 bases of the junction left unmatched. CDR3 loop: CASSQLTGQPGGYTF. The CDR3 coding sequence is TGCGCCAGCAGCCAACTGACGGGACAGCCCGGTGGCTACACCTTC.

This sequence joins TRBV19 and TRBJ1-4; D gene uncertain. Germline values: CDR1 LNHDA, CDR2 SQIVND (reference sequence). Trimming shortened V by 2 bases and J by 6 bases, and 13 bases separated the two germline ends. The CDR3 sequence is 15 residues long. CDR3 sequence reads: CASSIRSGQYEKLFF. CDR3 DNA: TGTGCCAGTAGTATAAGGTCCGGGCAGTATGAAAAACTGTTTTTT.

The J gene is TRBJ1-2, the V gene TRBV13, with unresolved D. Germline V gene sequence: CDR1 PRHDT, CDR2 FYEKMQ (reference sequence). The CDR3 runs to 14 residues. Trimming shortened V by 4 bases and J by 4 bases, and 13 bases separated the two germline ends. CDR3 nucleotides: TGTGCCAGCAGCTCTGACCCTTGGCTCTATGGCTACACCTTC. Residues: CASSSDPWLYGYTF. Full variable domain (outside the CDR3, taken from reference TRBV13 and TRBJ1-2): AAGVIQSPRHLIKEKRETATLKCYPIPRHDTVYWYQQGPGQDPQFLISFYEKMQSDKGSIPDRFSAQQFSDYHSELNMSSLELGDSALYFCASSSDPWLYGYTFGSGTRLTVV.

The rearrangement uses TRBV19 and TRBJ2-2; TRBD1 might be the D (6 bases). In germline, CDR1 is LNHDA, CDR2 SQIVND (reference sequence). The CDR3 extends over 15 amino acids. V was clipped by 6 bases and J by 0 bases, with 11 bases between them. The CDR3 reads CASRKQGANTGELFF. CDR3 nucleotide sequence: TGTGCCAGTAGGAAACAGGGAGCGAACACCGGGGAGCTGTTTTTT.

J is TRBJ1-1 and V is TRBV18; 8 bases map to TRBD1. The V gene's germline CDR1 is KGHSH and CDR2 LQKENI. The V gene end was trimmed by 3 bases and the J gene end by 6 bases; junction bases not matched to a gene: 15. The CDR3 totals 17 residues. The CDR3 spells CASSPILPTGGRAEAFF. The CDR3 DNA follows: TGTGCCAGCTCACCCATCCTACCCACAGGGGGGAGAGCTGAAGCTTTCTTT. Supplemented by reference TRBV18 and TRBJ1-1, the full variable domain reads NAGVMQNPRHLVRRRGQEARLRCSPMKGHSHVYWYRQLPEEGLKFMVYLQKENIIDESGMPKERFSAEFPKEGPSILRIQQVVRGDSAAYFCASSPILPTGGRAEAFFGQGTRLTVV.

The chain employs TRBV19 and TRBJ2-2; no clear D. CDR1 LNHDA and CDR2 SQIVND come from the germline V gene (reference sequence). The CDR3 length is 13 residues. The V and J ends lost 6 bases and 4 bases respectively, with 9 bases between them. CDR3 sequence (DNA): TGTGCCAGTAGACCATCCCCCACCGGGGAGCTGTTTTTT. Amino acids: CASRPSPTGELFF.

The gene calls are TRBV3-1 and TRBJ2-7; 9 nucleotides line up with TRBD1. Germline assignment: CDR1 LGHDT and CDR2 YNNKEL (reference sequence). This CDR3 spans 14 amino acids. V lost 1 base to trimming and J lost 5 bases; unmatched junction nucleotides: 3. The CDR3 DNA follows: TGTGCCAGCAGCCAAGTGGACAGGGGCCACGAGCAGTACTTC. Amino acids: CASSQVDRGHEQYF.

This chain uses TRBV20-1 with TRBJ1-1; D might be TRBD1 (6 bases). Looked up from germline, CDR1 is DFQATT and CDR2 is SNEGSKA (reference sequence). V gave up 2 bases and J gave up 3 bases, with 13 bases separating them. The CDR3 runs to 14 residues. The CDR3 loop reads CSARLSGEDTEAFF. As DNA, the CDR3 is TGCAGTGCTAGACTCTCAGGGGAGGACACTGAAGCTTTCTTT.

The genes are TRBV7-2 and TRBJ1-5; maybe TRBD1 (6 bases). V dropped 5 bases and J dropped 2 bases, with 16 bases sitting between them. Germline CDR1 and CDR2: SGHTA and FQGNSA. This CDR3 is built from 16 residues. The CDR3 DNA reads TGTGCCAGCAGCGCCTCCCCCGCAGGGGGCAATCAGCCCCAGCATTTT. This translates into CASSASPAGGNQPQHF.

The rearrangement links TRBV29-1 to TRBJ2-2; perhaps TRBD1 as D (6 bases). V dropped 4 bases and J dropped 7 bases, with 10 bases sitting between them. The CDR3 consists of 12 residues. Germline V gene sequence: CDR1 SQVTM, CDR2 ANQGSEA. In DNA form, the CDR3 reads TGCAGCGTTGCAGAGGGGGTCGGGGAGCTGTTTTTT. This gives the protein CSVAEGVGELFF.

The chain is built from TRBV6-1 and TRBJ2-5; TRBD1 aligns across 10 bases. J gave up 3 bases and V 6 bases, and 4 bases lay outside the gene matches. CDR1 MNHNS and CDR2 SASEGT come from the germline V gene. CDR3 length: 14 residues. DNA for the CDR3: TGTGCCAGCAGGGTGGGGACAGGGGAAGAGACCCAGTACTTC. The encoded protein is CASRVGTGEETQYF.

V is TRBV19 and J is TRBJ2-1, with D tentatively TRBD1 or TRBD2 (5 bases each). CDR1 LNHDA and CDR2 SQIVND come from the germline V gene (reference sequence). The CDR3 covers 14 residues. V dropped 0 bases and J dropped 7 bases, with 10 bases sitting between them. The chain's CDR3 is CASSIDPGRNEQFF. DNA of the CDR3: TGTGCCAGTAGTATAGACCCGGGACGGAATGAGCAGTTCTTC. Together with reference TRBV19 and TRBJ2-1, the CDR3 gives the full variable domain: DGGITQSPKYLFRKEGQNVTLSCEQNLNHDAMYWYRQDPGQGLRLIYYSQIVNDFQKGDIAEGYSVSREKKESFPLTVTSAQKNPTAFYLCASSIDPGRNEQFFGPGTRLTVL.

The chain joins TRBV7-3 to TRBJ1-6, with 9 nucleotides matching TRBD1. The CDR3 is made up of 15 amino acids. Germline values: CDR1 SGHTA, CDR2 FQGTGA. V was pared by 5 bases and J by 7 bases, with 6 bases of the junction left unmatched. The CDR3 sequence is CASSPSGTGNSPLHF. In DNA, the CDR3 is TGTGCCAGCAGCCCATCCGGGACAGGGAATTCACCCCTCCACTTT.

This rearrangement joins TRBV5-1 to TRBJ1-1; D not resolved. The CDR3 is made up of 14 amino acids. Deletions cut 3 bases from V and 8 bases from J, with 17 bases between. Germline V gene sequence: CDR1 SGHRS, CDR2 YFSETQ. CDR3 coding DNA: TGCGCCAGCAGCTCCGGACCCCCTTCCGCCGAAGCTTTCTTT. It specifies CASSSGPPSAEAFF.

J is TRBJ1-3 and V is TRBV4-2, with 8 bases lining up with TRBD1. Germline lookup yields CDR1 LGHNA and CDR2 YNFKEQ. Germline trimming cut 3 bases from V and 7 bases from J; bases unmatched to any gene: 5. CDR3 length: 14 amino acids. The CDR3 region has the DNA TGTGCCAGCAGCCATCGGACAGGGAGGAACACCATATATTTT. It is translated as CASSHRTGRNTIYF.

The V and J genes are TRBV2 and TRBJ1-2, with D hard to call. CDR1 and CDR2 from the germline V gene are SNHLY and FYNNEI. The ends were cut back, 7 bases at V and 0 bases at J, with 12 bases in the middle. There are 14 residues in the CDR3. The CDR3 here is CASILARANYGYTF. CDR3 nucleotides: TGTGCCAGCATCTTGGCCCGAGCTAACTATGGCTACACCTTC.

The chain combines TRBV6-5 with TRBJ2-7, with no clear D. Germline loops: CDR1 MNHEY, CDR2 SVGAGI. Trimming stripped 7 bases from V and 3 bases from J, with 13 bases between. This CDR3 spans 13 amino acids. The CDR3 nucleotides read TGTGCCAGCAAGAGTCCAGTAAACTACGAGCAGTACTTC. Translated, it gives CASKSPVNYEQYF.

CDR3 in DNA: TGTGCCAGCAGCATAGGAGGACAGGGCGGAAAACTGTTTTTT. Translation: CASSIGGQGGKLFF. The V gene is TRBV7-2, the J gene TRBJ1-4; 8 nucleotides line up with TRBD1. Germline assignment: CDR1 SGHTA and CDR2 FQGNSA. CDR3 length: 14 residues. J gave up 10 bases and V 5 bases, and 9 bases lay outside the gene matches.

The chain employs TRBV7-9 and TRBJ1-2; TRBD1 aligns across 11 bases. The junction had 6 bases not matched to a gene; V was cut back by 5 bases and J by 4 bases. Germline-derived CDR1 and CDR2 are SEHNR and FQNEAQ (reference sequence). The CDR3 is 15 amino acids. For the CDR3, the DNA is TGTGCCAGCAGCCCGGGACAGGGGGAAATCTATGGCTACACCTTC. It yields the protein CASSPGQGEIYGYTF.

V usage is TRBV4-1 and J usage is TRBJ2-7; 12 bases align to TRBD2. The CDR3 is 17 residues long. Germline V gives CDR1 MGHRA, CDR2 YSYEKL. Unmatched junction bases numbered 11, after V lost 3 bases and J lost 5 bases. The CDR3 is CASSQMRTSGIHDEQYF. The CDR3 DNA reads TGCGCCAGCAGCCAGATGAGGACTAGCGGGATTCATGACGAGCAGTACTTC.

This chain links TRBV18 with TRBJ1-1; the D is unclear. The CDR3 is 14 amino acids. Germline assignment: CDR1 KGHSH and CDR2 LQKENI. V gave up 5 bases and J gave up 4 bases, with 14 bases separating them. CDR3 amino acids: CASSTHKDGTEAFF. DNA of the CDR3: TGTGCCAGCTCAACTCACAAGGACGGCACTGAAGCTTTCTTT.

The chain joins TRBV2 to TRBJ2-5, with D possibly being TRBD2 (5 bases). Trimming took off 4 bases at V and 1 base at J, with 16 bases between the two ends. Germline V gives CDR1 SNHLY, CDR2 FYNNEI. This CDR3 contains 16 residues. CDR3 DNA sequence: TGTGCCAGCAGTGTAGCGCGTGGGCGCGGCCAAGAGACCCAGTACTTC. It codes for CASSVARGRGQETQYF.